Listed here are 2 T cell receptor beta chains from one sample, sequenced in a study of CXCR3-negative and CXCR3-positive naive CD8 T cells. The TRB libraries of cDNA were built by UMI-labeled 5' RACE. From its re-call of the 5' RACE reads, TCRdb lists each CDR3 protein once, without DNA. The sample is made up of thousands of distinct CDR3 sequences, and the top ten hold approximately 1.5% of it. Sequencing input: naive CXCR3- CD8+ T cells from blood. Subset indicated: CD45RO-CCR7+CD27+CD95- naive CD8+ T cells lacking CXCR3 (TNR3-). Receptors were obtained from a human donor in good health. Some clones in this sample may be carry-over from other donors' samples.

This clonotype is classed as medium-sized by frequency. The V call is TRBV29-1, the J call TRBJ2-2; TCRdb calls TRBD1, which cannot be checked without DNA. This CDR3 contains 14 residues. Germline V gene sequence: CDR1 SQVTM, CDR2 ANQGSEA. The CDR3 loop is CSVPGQGIAGELFF.

V is TRBV11-3 and J is TRBJ2-4; absent DNA, TCRdb's TRBD1 call cannot be checked. CDR3 size: 16 residues. Germline V CDR1 and CDR2: SGHNT, YENEEA. This chain's CDR3 is CASSPPARDRGNIQYF. The variable domain in full, completed from reference TRBV11-3 and TRBJ2-4, reads EAGVVQSPRYKIIEKKQPVAFWCNPISGHNTLYWYLQNLGQGPELLIRYENEEAVDDSQLPKDRFSAERLKGVDSTLKIQPAELGDSAVYLCASSPPARDRGNIQYFGAGTRLSVL.